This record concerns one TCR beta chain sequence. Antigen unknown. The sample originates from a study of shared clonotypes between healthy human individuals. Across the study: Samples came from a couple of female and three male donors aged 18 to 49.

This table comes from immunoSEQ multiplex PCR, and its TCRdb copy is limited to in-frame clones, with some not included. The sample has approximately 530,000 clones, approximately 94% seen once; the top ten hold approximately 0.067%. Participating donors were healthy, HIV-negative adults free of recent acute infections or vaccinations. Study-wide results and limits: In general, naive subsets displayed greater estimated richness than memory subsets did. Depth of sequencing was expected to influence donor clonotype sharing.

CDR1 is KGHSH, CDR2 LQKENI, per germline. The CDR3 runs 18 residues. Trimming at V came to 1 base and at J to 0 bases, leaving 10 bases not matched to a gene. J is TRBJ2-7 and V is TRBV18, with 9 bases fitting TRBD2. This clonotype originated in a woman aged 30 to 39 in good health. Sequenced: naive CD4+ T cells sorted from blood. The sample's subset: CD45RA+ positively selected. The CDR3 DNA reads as TGTGCCAGCTCACCACGGACTAGCGATGGTACTAGCTCCTACGAGCAGTACTTC. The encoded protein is CASSPRTSDGTSSYEQYF.